This T cell receptor beta chain was recorded in a study of blood T cell repertoires in COVID-19. Study-level background: Specimens from acute and convalescent COVID-19 originated in the United States, Italy and Spain. PBMCs, B-cell-depleted T cells, or T cells provided the cDNA or gDNA that made up the material.

V lost 3 bases and J lost 7; bases outside the gene matches: 2. The CDR3 has 13 residues. CDR1 is SGHTA and CDR2 is FQGTGA in the germline V gene. Per the original methods: Researchers report that nucleated cell counts were estimated from reference gene primer amplification. The protocol was immunoSEQ multiplex PCR, while the TCRdb copy is restricted to in-frame clones and leaves out a portion. V and J calls and clone size are given by that table; D and trimming were obtained from the DNA. The sample has roughly 350,000 clones, 85% seen once. This chain uses TRBV7-3 with TRBJ1-1, with TRBD1 matching 10 bases. The sequence was collected from a woman aged 18-29 years with acute or convalescent COVID-19. The sequenced sample consisted of peripheral blood. The CDR3 spells CASSLGTGDEAFF. CDR3 bases: TGTGCCAGCAGCTTGGGGACAGGGGATGAAGCTTTCTTT. The whole variable domain, filled in from reference TRBV7-3 and TRBJ1-1, reads GAGVSQTPSNKVTEKGKYVELRCDPISGHTALYWYRQSLGQGPEFLIYFQGTGAADDSGLPNDRFFAVRPEGSVSTLKIQRTERGDSAVYLCASSLGTGDEAFFGQGTRLTVV.